The 28 T cell receptor beta chains below all came from one sample that was sequenced in a study of CD8+ T cells in alopecia areata. Sequencing relied on a cDNA template that was reverse transcribed from extracted RNA. Repertoires were generated with immunoSEQ multiplex PCR, while TCRdb's copy carries only in-frame clones and drops some. Of 150,000 to 200,000 clones listed, 58% were seen once; the top ten hold roughly 5.8%. Treatment: oral pan-JAK inhibitor, 5-10 mg twice daily. Sequencing used CD4+ T cells sorted from blood, obtained at week 24, from a patient treated with tofacitinib. These receptors originate from a human donor with alopecia areata.

This clone was found a few times. This chain uses TRBV7-9 with TRBJ2-5, with 12 bases matching TRBD2. Germline V gives CDR1 SEHNR, CDR2 FQNEAQ (reference sequence). The CDR3 sequence is 17 residues long. V lost 5 bases to trimming and J lost 1 base; unmatched junction nucleotides: 8. The CDR3 DNA reads as TGTGCCAGCAGCCCAGGACTAGCGGGGAAATCCCAAGAGACCCAGTACTTC. It specifies CASSPGLAGKSQETQYF.

About this clone itself: Other DNA variants within this sample encode the same CDR3. This rearrangement joins TRBV29-1 to TRBJ1-2; D is undetermined. The CDR3 length is 11 residues. Germline V gives CDR1 SQVTM, CDR2 ANQGSEA. Trimming removed 2 bases from V and 4 bases from J, with 5 bases in between. CDR3 bases: TGCAGCGTTGAAAGGGTCTATGGCTACACCTTC. Its translation is CSVERVYGYTF. Combining the CDR3 with reference TRBV29-1 and TRBJ1-2 gives the whole variable domain SAVISQKPSRDICQRGTSLTIQCQVDSQVTMMFWYRQQPGQSLTLIATANQGSEATYESGFVIDKFPISRPNLTFSTLTVSNMSPEDSSIYLCSVERVYGYTFGSGTRLTVV.

This chain joins TRBV25-1 and TRBJ2-1; weak D call: TRBD1 (6 bases). Germline V gene data show CDR1 as MGHDK and CDR2 as SYGVNS. This CDR3 region has 13 residues. V was clipped by 7 bases and J by 3 bases, with 10 bases between them. DNA of the CDR3: TGTGCCAGCAACCCGGACAGCTACAATGAGCAGTTCTTC. It is translated as CASNPDSYNEQFF. Full variable domain (rest looked up from reference TRBV25-1 and TRBJ2-1): EADIYQTPRYLVIGTGKKITLECSQTMGHDKMYWYQQDPGMELHLIHYSYGVNSTEKGDLSSESTVSRIRTEHFPLTLESARPSHTSQYLCASNPDSYNEQFFGPGTRLTVL.

The chain employs TRBV18 and TRBJ1-2, with TRBD1 as a possible D gene (6 bases). The CDR3 runs to 14 residues. The ends were cut back, 2 bases at V and 8 bases at J, with 15 bases in the middle. Germline V gene data show CDR1 as KGHSH and CDR2 as LQKENI. CDR3 bases: TGTGCCAGCTCACCATCCCTTGACAGGCGGGGCTACACCTTC. Translating gives CASSPSLDRRGYTF.

The J gene is TRBJ1-1, the V gene TRBV10-2; 9 bases fit TRBD1. V shed 8 bases and J 0 bases; nucleotides not matched to a gene: 4. The germline CDR1 and CDR2 sequences are WSHSY and SAAADI. The CDR3 is 14 residues long. Here the CDR3 DNA reads TGCGCCAGCGGAGGACAGGGGATGAACACTGAAGCTTTCTTT. The encoded protein is CASGGQGMNTEAFF.

J is TRBJ2-3 and V is TRBV5-1; the match to TRBD2 covers 7 bases. The CDR3 runs to 14 residues. V dropped 4 bases and J dropped 2; count of bases not matched to a gene: 4. Germline CDR1 SGHRS, CDR2 YFSETQ. CDR3 in amino acids: CASSRSGDTDTQYF. The DNA for the CDR3 is TGCGCCAGCAGCAGGAGCGGGGACACAGATACGCAGTATTTT.

This clone has a count of ten or more. V and J are TRBV7-2 and TRBJ2-5, with 9 bases that match TRBD2. The length of the CDR3 is 17 residues. Germline CDR1 is SGHTA and CDR2 is FQGNSA. V lost 2 bases to trimming and J lost 4 bases; unmatched junction nucleotides: 11. The CDR3 region has the DNA TGTGCCAGCAGCTTAAGACCGGGACTAGCATCTGGAGAGACCCAGTACTTC. This gives the protein CASSLRPGLASGETQYF.

The chain joins TRBV27 to TRBJ1-2, with 9 bases lining up with TRBD1. The CDR3 is 17 amino acids. V gave up 0 bases and J gave up 3 bases; unmatched junction bases: 8. CDR1 and CDR2 (germline): MNHEY, SMNVEV (reference sequence). Here the CDR3 reads CASSLSHSTGGDYGYTF. The DNA of the CDR3 is TGTGCCAGCAGTTTATCCCACTCGACAGGGGGTGACTATGGCTACACCTTC.

V usage is TRBV4-1 and J usage is TRBJ1-2; TRBD1 is a possible D gene (6 bases). Between the trimmed V and J ends, which lost 2 bases and 2 bases, there was a span of 15 bases. Germline V gene lookup returns CDR1 MGHRA and CDR2 YSYEKL. The CDR3 consists of 16 residues. CDR3 nucleotide sequence: TGCGCCAGCAGCCAACAACCCAGGGGCCCAAACTATGGCTACACCTTC. It translates to CASSQQPRGPNYGYTF.

The chain has TRBV18 and TRBJ2-6, with D perhaps assigned TRBD1 or TRBD2 (5 bases each). The V and J ends lost 3 bases and 0 bases respectively, with 9 bases between them. This CDR3 is built from 16 residues. In germline, CDR1 is KGHSH, CDR2 LQKENI. The CDR3 bases are TGTGCCAGCTCACCCGGGACCCACTCTGGGGCCAACGTCCTGACTTTC. Protein sequence: CASSPGTHSGANVLTF.

The chain joins TRBV5-1 to TRBJ1-5; 9 nucleotides line up with TRBD1. Germline V lookup: CDR1 SGHRS, CDR2 YFSETQ. This CDR3 contains 16 residues. The J segment lost 8 bases and the V segment lost 4 bases, leaving 13 bases of the junction unmatched. In nucleotides, the CDR3 is TGCGCCAGCAGCAGTGGGACAGGGATACTCACGGAGCCCCAGCATTTT. Amino acid sequence: CASSSGTGILTEPQHF.

This clone was detected a few times. The rearrangement links TRBV6-1 to TRBJ2-7, with no clear D. The CDR3 is 14 amino acids. Germline values: CDR1 MNHNS, CDR2 SASEGT. V lost 2 bases to trimming and J lost 1 base, with 9 bases between them. The DNA for the CDR3 is TGTGCCAGCAGTGAATCACACACTTCCTACGAGCAGTACTTC. Its protein product is CASSESHTSYEQYF.

J is TRBJ1-5 and V is TRBV15; TRBD1 might be the D (5 bases). This CDR3 contains 16 residues. The V gene lost 1 base and the J gene lost 3 bases, with 13 bases spanning the gap. The germline V gene has CDR1 LNHNV and CDR2 YYDKDF (reference sequence). The CDR3 loop reads CATSRVSGGFNQPQHF. DNA of the CDR3: TGTGCCACCAGCAGAGTGAGTGGGGGGTTCAATCAGCCCCAGCATTTT.

This chain links TRBV7-2 with TRBJ2-5; 7 nucleotides align to TRBD2. The CDR3 covers 15 residues. Per the germline V gene, CDR1 is SGHTA and CDR2 is FQGNSA. The V gene end was trimmed by 3 bases and the J gene end by 2 bases; junction bases not matched to a gene: 6. CDR3 region: CASSFELAKQETQYF. CDR3 in DNA: TGTGCCAGCAGCTTCGAACTAGCGAAACAAGAGACCCAGTACTTC.

The chain recombines TRBV7-9 with TRBJ1-2; D unclear. Germline V lookup: CDR1 SEHNR, CDR2 FQNEAQ (reference sequence). This CDR3 is 13 amino acids long. The V end lost 3 bases, the J end lost 8 bases, and 13 bases lay between the germline ends. CDR3 loop: CASSLLPGSGYTF. In DNA form, the CDR3 reads TGTGCCAGCAGCTTGCTGCCGGGCTCCGGCTACACCTTC.

The chain links TRBV13 to TRBJ2-5, with D possibly called TRBD1 or TRBD2 (5 bases each). V lost 2 bases, J lost 4 bases, and 14 bases lay in between. Germline V CDR1 and CDR2: PRHDT, FYEKMQ (reference sequence). The CDR3 spans 15 residues. The DNA of the CDR3 is TGTGCCAGCAGCTTATCTGGGGGTATTGGAGAGACCCAGTACTTC. It yields the protein CASSLSGGIGETQYF. The complete variable domain, with remaining parts taken from reference TRBV13 and TRBJ2-5, reads AAGVIQSPRHLIKEKRETATLKCYPIPRHDTVYWYQQGPGQDPQFLISFYEKMQSDKGSIPDRFSAQQFSDYHSELNMSSLELGDSALYFCASSLSGGIGETQYFGPGTRLLVL.

The rearrangement links TRBV9 to TRBJ2-2; 11 bases map to TRBD2. This CDR3 comprises 18 residues. The germline CDR1 and CDR2 sequences are SGDLS and YYNGEE. The V gene end was trimmed by 0 bases and the J gene end by 0 bases; junction bases not matched to a gene: 4. The CDR3 loop is CASSVGPSGRSNTGELFF. The CDR3, as DNA: TGTGCCAGCAGCGTAGGCCCTAGCGGGAGGTCGAACACCGGGGAGCTGTTTTTT.

The chain couples TRBV30 to TRBJ2-1; TRBD2 matches at 13 bases. Trimming took 2 bases from V and 8 from J; bases not matched to a gene: 9. The CDR3 has 16 residues. Germline V gene lookup returns CDR1 GTSNPN and CDR2 SVGIG (reference sequence). The CDR3 loop reads CAWSLTGTSGNHEQFF. CDR3 nucleotide sequence: TGTGCCTGGAGTCTTACCGGGACTAGCGGGAACCATGAGCAGTTCTTC. The whole variable domain, filled in from reference TRBV30 and TRBJ2-1, reads SQTIHQWPATLVQPVGSPLSLECTVEGTSNPNLYWYRQAAGRGLQLLFYSVGIGQISSEVPQNLSASRPQDRQFILSSKKLLLSDSGFYLCAWSLTGTSGNHEQFFGPGTRLTVL.

The chain carries TRBV5-1 and TRBJ2-1; 7 bases agree with TRBD1. The germline CDR1 and CDR2 sequences are SGHRS and YFSETQ. This CDR3 comprises 17 residues. Trimming removed 3 bases from V and 5 bases from J; junction bases left unmatched: 14. The CDR3 nucleotides are TGCGCCAGCAGCTCCCTTTTAGGGGTTACAGGGGACAATGAGCAGTTCTTC. This encodes CASSSLLGVTGDNEQFF.

V usage is TRBV5-1 and J usage is TRBJ2-3; 7 bases are a match to TRBD1. From germline, CDR1 is SGHRS and CDR2 YFSETQ. The CDR3 loop spans 14 amino acids. Unmatched junction bases numbered 6, after V lost 6 bases and J lost 2 bases. The chain's CDR3 is CASNPGQYTDTQYF. The CDR3 region has the DNA TGCGCCAGCAATCCGGGACAGTACACAGATACGCAGTATTTT.

V and J are TRBV5-1 and TRBJ2-6; D unclear. The CDR3 runs to 14 residues. Germline V lookup: CDR1 SGHRS, CDR2 YFSETQ. V dropped 1 base and J dropped 4 bases, with 6 bases sitting between them. The CDR3 is CASSLPEGANVLTF. CDR3 nucleotides: TGCGCCAGCAGCTTGCCGGAAGGGGCCAACGTCCTGACTTTC.

In its sample, this clone was seen a few times. The rearrangement uses TRBV5-4 and TRBJ2-7; D possibly corresponds to TRBD2 (5 bases). Germline V gives CDR1 SGHNT, CDR2 YYREEE (reference sequence). V dropped 0 bases and J dropped 0 bases, with 13 bases sitting between them. The CDR3 has 16 amino acids. CDR3 coding DNA: TGTGCCAGCAGCTTGGGTACTAAGAGGGACTCCTACGAGCAGTACTTC. Protein sequence: CASSLGTKRDSYEQYF.

The chain uses TRBV4-2 and TRBJ2-7; tentatively, D is TRBD1 or TRBD2 (6 bases each). The CDR3 runs 15 residues. The V gene's germline CDR1 is LGHNA and CDR2 YNFKEQ. V lost 4 bases, J lost 3 bases, and 16 bases lay in between. CDR3 bases: TGTGCCAGCAGCCCGGGGGCCGAACCCGACTACGAGCAGTACTTC. Translating it yields CASSPGAEPDYEQYF.

The chain uses TRBV29-1 and TRBJ1-1; D unresolved. Deletions cut 7 bases from V and 0 bases from J, with 12 bases between. The CDR3 is made up of 13 amino acids. Germline V gene lookup returns CDR1 SQVTM and CDR2 ANQGSEA. The CDR3 sequence: CSASLIMNTEAFF. The CDR3 bases are TGCAGCGCGTCGCTGATCATGAACACTGAAGCTTTCTTT.

The chain joins TRBV30 to TRBJ2-7; D may be TRBD1 (5 bases). V shed 0 bases and J shed 0 bases, with 9 bases lying between them. The CDR3 consists of 14 residues. Per the germline V gene, CDR1 is GTSNPN and CDR2 is SVGIG (reference sequence). Here the CDR3 DNA reads TGTGCCTGGAGTGTGGGGCGGAGCTCCTACGAGCAGTACTTC. Translation gives CAWSVGRSSYEQYF.

There are a few counts of this clone. V and J are TRBV6-1 and TRBJ1-6, with no clear D. This CDR3 comprises 11 residues. V was clipped by 3 bases and J by 8 bases, with 2 bases between them. Germline assignment: CDR1 MNHNS and CDR2 SASEGT. CDR3 sequence: CASSEYSPLHF. The CDR3 region has the DNA TGTGCCAGCAGTGAGTATTCACCCCTCCACTTT.

This rearrangement joins TRBV20-1 to TRBJ2-2; 7 bases line up with TRBD1. Germline-derived CDR1 and CDR2 are DFQATT and SNEGSKA (reference sequence). V shed 6 bases and J 6 bases; nucleotides not matched to a gene: 1. The CDR3 covers 11 residues. The CDR3 sequence is CSAGTAGELFF. As DNA, the CDR3 is TGCAGTGCCGGGACAGCCGGGGAGCTGTTTTTT.

The table lists this clone with a few counts. V is TRBV5-1 and J is TRBJ1-5; D may be TRBD1 (5 bases). CDR1 and CDR2 from the germline V gene are SGHRS and YFSETQ. The CDR3 runs 15 residues. Trimming stripped 4 bases from V and 0 bases from J, with 11 bases between. The CDR3 region has the DNA TGCGCCAGCAGCAAACAACAGGCTAGCAATCAGCCCCAGCATTTT. Protein product: CASSKQQASNQPQHF.